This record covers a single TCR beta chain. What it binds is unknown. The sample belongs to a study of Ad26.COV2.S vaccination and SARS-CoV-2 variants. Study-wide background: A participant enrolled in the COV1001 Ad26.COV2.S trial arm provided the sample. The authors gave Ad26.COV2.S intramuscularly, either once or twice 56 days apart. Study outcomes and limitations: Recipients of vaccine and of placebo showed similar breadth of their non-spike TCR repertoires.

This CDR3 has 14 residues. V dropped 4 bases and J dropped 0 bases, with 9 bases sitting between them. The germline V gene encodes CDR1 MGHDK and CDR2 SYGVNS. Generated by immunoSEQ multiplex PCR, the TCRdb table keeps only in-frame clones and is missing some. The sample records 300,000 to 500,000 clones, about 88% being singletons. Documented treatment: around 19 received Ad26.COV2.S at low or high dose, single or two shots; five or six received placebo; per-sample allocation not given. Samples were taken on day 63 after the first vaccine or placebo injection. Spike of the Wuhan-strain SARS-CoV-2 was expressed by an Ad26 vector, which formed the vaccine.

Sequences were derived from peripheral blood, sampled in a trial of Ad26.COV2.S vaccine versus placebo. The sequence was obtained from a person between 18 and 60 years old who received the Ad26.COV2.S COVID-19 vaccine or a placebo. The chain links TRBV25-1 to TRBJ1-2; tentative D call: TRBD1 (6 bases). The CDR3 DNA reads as TGTGCCAGCAGTGGACAGGAGGCTAACTATGGCTACACCTTC. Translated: CASSGQEANYGYTF.